This note documents a single T cell receptor (beta chain) sequence. Methods used by the authors: Estimates of nucleated cell counts were drawn from the amplification of reference gene primers. Using immunoSEQ multiplex PCR, the repertoire was profiled, and TCRdb retains in-frame clones only, with some absent. V, J and clone size derive from that table, while D and trimming were established from the DNA sequence. The table lists about 130,000 clones, 86% of them singletons. The sample originates from a study of blood T cell repertoires in COVID-19. V lost 4 bases, J lost 5 bases, and 7 bases stayed unmatched. CDR1 and CDR2 (germline): LGHDT, YNNKEL (reference sequence). This CDR3 has 16 amino acids. Everyone who took part was roughly 18 to 90 years old, and they came from 24 US areas.

Input material: PBMCs or T cells enriched from blood (not recorded which). This TCR was recovered from a woman aged 50 to 60 who had recovered from COVID-19. V usage is TRBV3-1 (or the pseudogene TRBV3-2) and J usage is TRBJ2-3; 12 nucleotides line up with TRBD1. CDR3 bases: TGTGCCAGCAGCCCCACCGGGACAGGGGGCGAAGATACGCAGTATTTT. Protein product: CASSPTGTGGEDTQYF.